The T cell receptor beta chain under discussion was sequenced for a study of blood T cell repertoires in COVID-19. The table came from immunoSEQ multiplex PCR; TCRdb's copy has only in-frame clones and leaves some out. The sample lists roughly 100,000 clones; roughly 79% were seen once. V lost 5 bases to trimming and J lost 4 bases, with 8 bases between them. Germline V gene data show CDR1 as MNHNY and CDR2 as SVGAGI (reference sequence). The CDR3 sequence is 12 residues long. This sequence joins TRBV6-6 and TRBJ1-2; D unresolved. The source is a woman in her 70s with acute or convalescent COVID-19. Sequencing was done on a sample of peripheral blood. The CDR3 here is CASSDAGYGYTF. Written as DNA, the CDR3 is TGTGCCAGCAGTGACGCAGGCTATGGCTACACCTTC.